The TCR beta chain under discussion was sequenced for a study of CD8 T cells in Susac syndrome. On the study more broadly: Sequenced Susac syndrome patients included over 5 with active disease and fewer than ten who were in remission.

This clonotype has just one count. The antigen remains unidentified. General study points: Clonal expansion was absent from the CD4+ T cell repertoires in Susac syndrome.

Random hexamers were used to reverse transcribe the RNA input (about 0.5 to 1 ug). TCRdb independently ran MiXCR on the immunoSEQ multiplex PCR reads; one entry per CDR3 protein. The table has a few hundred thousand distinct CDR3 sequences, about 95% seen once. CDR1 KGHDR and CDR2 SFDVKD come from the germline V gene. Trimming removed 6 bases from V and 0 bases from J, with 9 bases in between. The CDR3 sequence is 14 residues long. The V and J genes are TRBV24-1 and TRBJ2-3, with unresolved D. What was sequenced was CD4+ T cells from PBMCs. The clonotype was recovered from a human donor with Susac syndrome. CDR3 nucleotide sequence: TGTGCCACCAGTTTTTCAGCTAGCACAGATACGCAGTATTTT. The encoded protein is CATSFSASTDTQYF.